The present T cell receptor (beta chain) was sequenced within a study of T-cell reconstitution after alpha-beta-depleted transplantation in children (dated by TCRdb to about 2016). In the study overall: Using TCR repertoire profiling, the study followed T-cell immune reconstitution in a quantitative way in children after TCRalphabeta/CD19-depleted allogeneic hematopoietic cell transplantation. The investigation overall reported the following: Over the following months the frequencies of hyperexpanded clones went down, and after one year T-cell counts and TCRbeta diversity were mostly credited to newly produced T cells. The high TCRbeta diversity at day 60 in some patients was ascribed to recipient T cells and intrathymic progenitors that had survived conditioning. The apparently early recovery of alphabetaT-cell counts about two months after transplant reportedly depended on only several hundred rapidly expanded clones that came from non-depleted graft cells.

The sample holds a few counts of this clonotype. Its antigen is not yet known. Within one base of it there is no much larger clone, and no base qualities were kept. Library construction relied on PCR. Sequenced on an Illumina HiSeq 2500. TCR library preparation used molecular barcoding, with unique molecular identifiers applied to normalize quantification of the TCRbeta repertoire. TCRdb ran its own pipeline on the public reads, namely fastp trimming at Q25 and MiXCR clone calling, and kept in-frame beta chains. Merged by CDR3 protein, the rows form single entries marked with the most common genes and DNA. Within this sample are 500,000 to 650,000 distinct CDR3 sequences, with about an eighth of them counted one time only. 12% to 15% of the sample lies in the top ten. The treatment or condition label corresponds to: allogeneic hematopoietic cell transplantation with graft depleted of TCRalphabeta T cells and CD19 B cells. Transplant recipients were children who received TCRalphabeta/CD19-depleted allogeneic hematopoietic cell grafts.

CDR1 and CDR2 were assigned from the germline V gene as SGHTA and FQGNSA. Compared with germline, V lacks 5 bases and J lacks 5 bases; bases without a gene match: 14. The CDR3 measures 16 amino acids from cysteine to phenylalanine. The read is trimmed to its CDR3 DNA, 48 bases read in frame from base 1. The clonotype originates from a female patient aged 2 to 10 who had a stem cell transplant for aplastic anemia, so the T cells may come from the graft donor. Recombination connected TRBV7-2 to TRBJ2-5, and 7 junction bases match TRBD2. Sample: PBMCs, mostly from graft donor cells, taken 180 days after TCRalphabeta/CD19-depleted stem cell transplant. In nucleotide form, the sequence is TGTGCCAGCAGCCGGGAGTTGCTAGCGGTTGGGGAGACCCAGTACTTC. This translates into CASSRELLAVGETQYF.